The 19 T cell receptor beta chains below were found in one sample sequenced in a study of identical twins listed by TCRdb under 2016. Libraries came from 5' RACE. These reads were obtained on an Illumina HiSeq 2000. TCRdb reprocessing: public reads trimmed at Q25 with fastp, clones called with MiXCR, in-frame beta chains kept. Each CDR3 protein gets just one entry, which takes the most common genes and DNA from the rows behind it. The sample has about 690,000 distinct CDR3 sequences on record, around 6% of them singletons. Clones ranked in the top ten supply roughly 1.8% of the sample. Sequencing was performed on naive T cells sorted from blood. What this sample's cell subset or site label stands for: cells isolated with a human naive T-cell isolation kit. These receptors were obtained from a man aged 18 to 29 in good health.

This clonotype was detected many times. The CDR3 region is CSARDRPGRARDEQFF. CDR3 DNA sequence: TGCAGTGCTAGAGATCGTCCCGGGAGGGCCAGGGATGAGCAGTTCTTC. This chain connects TRBV20-1 to TRBJ2-1, with 8 bases aligning to TRBD2. V lost 0 bases to trimming and J lost 8 bases; unmatched junction nucleotides: 12. Per the germline V gene, CDR1 is DFQATT and CDR2 is SNEGSKA (reference sequence). CDR3 size: 16 residues.

Only a few counts were recorded for this clonotype. The chain recombines TRBV7-9 with TRBJ2-7, with D tentatively TRBD1 or TRBD2 (5 bases each). The germline V gene encodes CDR1 SEHNR and CDR2 FQNEAQ (reference sequence). V lost 5 bases and J lost 5, with 16 bases in between. The CDR3 runs 14 residues. The CDR3 reads CASSGTPRDDEQYF. The CDR3 bases are TGTGCCAGCAGCGGGACCCCACGGGACGACGAGCAGTACTTC.

The chain couples TRBV6-5 to TRBJ2-1; 8 bases map to TRBD2. The V and J ends lost 2 bases and 8 bases, in that order; junction bases with no gene match: 14. CDR3 length: 17 amino acids. CDR1 is MNHEY, CDR2 SVGAGI, per germline. In DNA form, the CDR3 reads TGTGCCAGCAGTTACGGTGTTGGGCGGGAGGTTGGCTATGAGCAGTTCTTC. It codes for CASSYGVGREVGYEQFF.

This clonotype occurred many times. The rearrangement joins TRBV28 to TRBJ2-7; 8 bases line up with TRBD1. V trimming: 4 bases; J trimming: 4 bases; junction bases outside the gene matches: 9. The CDR3 consists of 15 residues. In germline, CDR1 is MDHEN, CDR2 SYDVKM. In DNA form, the CDR3 reads TGTGCCAGCAGTTCTGGGACAGGCCTCTCGTACGAGCAGTACTTC. Translation: CASSSGTGLSYEQYF.

This clonotype was observed many times. CDR3 region: CSARDQGTLNEKLFF. CDR3 bases: TGCAGTGCTAGAGATCAAGGAACTTTAAATGAAAAACTGTTTTTT. J is TRBJ1-4 and V is TRBV20-1; no clear D. This CDR3 is 15 amino acids long. Trimming left V 0 bases short and J 5 bases short, with 13 bases between. CDR1 and CDR2 (germline): DFQATT, SNEGSKA (reference sequence).

This clonotype was detected ten times or more. The chain employs TRBV5-1 and TRBJ2-1; D possibly corresponds to TRBD2 (5 bases). Germline V lookup: CDR1 SGHRS, CDR2 YFSETQ. The V gene lost 3 bases and the J gene lost 7 bases, with 20 bases spanning the gap. The CDR3 runs 16 residues. As DNA, the CDR3 is TGCGCCAGCAGCTACTCCAGCGGTGACCTTGGGAATGAGCAGTTCTTC. As protein: CASSYSSGDLGNEQFF.

This clonotype was detected ten times or more. The chain couples TRBV5-1 to TRBJ2-1, with 14 bases fitting TRBD2. The CDR3 contains 15 residues. The germline gives CDR1 SGHRS, CDR2 YFSETQ. Trimming removed 4 bases from V and 7 bases from J; junction bases left unmatched: 4. The CDR3 bases are TGCGCCAGCAGCCCCGGACTAGCGGGAGGTAATGAGCAGTTCTTC. As protein: CASSPGLAGGNEQFF.

Many counts were recorded for this clonotype. This chain links TRBV12-3 or TRBV12-4 with TRBJ2-2; no firm D call. The CDR3 consists of 15 residues. Trimming took off 6 bases at V and 2 bases at J, with 13 bases between the two ends. DNA of the CDR3: TGTGCCAGCAGCAAACACAGAACCAACACCGGGGAGCTGTTTTTT. Protein sequence: CASSKHRTNTGELFF.

Many counts were recorded for this clonotype. This chain joins TRBV6-2 or TRBV6-3 and TRBJ1-1; D remains ambiguous. Per the germline V gene, CDR1 is MNHEY and CDR2 is SVGEGT. The V end was cut by 5 bases, the J end by 1 base, with 14 bases between. The CDR3 contains 15 residues. The CDR3 DNA reads TGTGCCAGCAGTGCCCCCGGGAGGCGGAACACTGAAGCTTTCTTT. As protein: CASSAPGRRNTEAFF.

This clonotype has only a few counts. J is TRBJ2-3 and V is TRBV20-1; TRBD2 aligns across 8 bases. Trimming removed 6 bases from V and 4 bases from J; junction bases left unmatched: 9. The CDR3 covers 14 residues. Germline values: CDR1 DFQATT, CDR2 SNEGSKA (reference sequence). The CDR3 sequence is CSAKAGVLPDTQYF. The CDR3 region has the DNA TGCAGTGCCAAAGCGGGAGTTCTACCAGATACGCAGTATTTT.

This clonotype was seen more than once but under ten times. The chain couples TRBV15 to TRBJ2-7; D is unresolved. Germline V CDR1 and CDR2: LNHNV, YYDKDF (reference sequence). The ends were cut back, 3 bases at V and 3 bases at J, with 9 bases in the middle. This CDR3 has 13 amino acids. CDR3 region: CATSSKDFYEQYF. CDR3 in DNA: TGTGCCACCAGCAGCAAGGATTTCTACGAGCAGTACTTC.

Concerning this clonotype: Possible read error: a much larger clone is one base away. No conserved phenylalanine or tryptophan ends this CDR3, so it is likely a read error. This chain connects TRBV6-1 to TRBJ2-1; 10 bases match TRBD2. With V trimmed by 2 bases and J by 7 bases, 8 bases remained unmatched. Germline V gene sequence: CDR1 MNHNS, CDR2 SASEGT. The CDR3 has 16 residues. DNA for the CDR3: TGTGCCAGCAGTGAAAGCTGGCTAGCGGGAGAGAATGAGCAGTTCTGC. This gives the protein CASSESWLAGENEQFC.

The table lists this clonotype with a few counts. The chain uses TRBV12-3 or TRBV12-4 and TRBJ2-2, with TRBD2 matching over 8 bases. The CDR3 is made up of 16 amino acids. The ends lost 6 bases at V and 5 bases at J; junction bases unmatched: 11. The CDR3 is CASRGGASGRTGELFF. CDR3 bases: TGTGCCAGCAGGGGGGGGGCCAGCGGGAGAACCGGGGAGCTGTTTTTT.

This clonotype was picked up a small number of times. The chain joins TRBV6-2 or TRBV6-3 to TRBJ2-1, with 9 bases aligning to TRBD2. The CDR3 runs to 15 residues. Germline-derived CDR1 and CDR2 are MNHEY and SVGEGT. V lost 2 bases and J lost 10; bases outside the gene matches: 9. The chain's CDR3 is CASSYGVAGVYEQFF. CDR3 bases: TGTGCCAGCAGTTACGGGGTAGCGGGAGTCTACGAGCAGTTCTTC.

This clonotype was picked up a small number of times. V usage is TRBV27 and J usage is TRBJ2-2; 9 positions agree with TRBD2. This CDR3 has 17 amino acids. The junction had 11 bases not matched to a gene; V was cut back by 2 bases and J by 7 bases. In germline, CDR1 is MNHEY, CDR2 SMNVEV (reference sequence). The CDR3: CASSLLMAGGPGGELFF. CDR3 coding DNA: TGTGCCAGCAGTTTACTCATGGCGGGAGGGCCAGGCGGGGAGCTGTTTTTT.

This clonotype was picked up a small number of times. V is TRBV12-3 or TRBV12-4 and J is TRBJ2-3, with D tentatively TRBD2 (6 bases). This CDR3 contains 18 residues. Trimming took 0 bases from V and 3 from J, leaving 19 bases between them. CDR3 loop: CASSLALGLGFGTDTQYF. The CDR3 DNA follows: TGTGCCAGCAGTTTAGCGCTGGGACTTGGGTTCGGGACAGATACGCAGTATTTT.

Ten or more counts support this clonotype. CDR3 bases: TGTGCCAGCAGTTCCGTAGGGGGGACGGTTACGCAGTATTTT. As protein: CASSSVGGTVTQYF. The chain is built from TRBV6-5 and TRBJ2-3, with D perhaps matching TRBD1 or TRBD2 (6 bases each). This CDR3 is 14 amino acids long. Germline loops: CDR1 MNHEY, CDR2 SVGAGI. Trimming took 4 bases from V and 8 from J, leaving 16 bases between them.

This clonotype was recorded a few times. The chain links TRBV29-1 to TRBJ2-6; no definite D call. Per germline, CDR1 SQVTM and CDR2 ANQGSEA. Trimming removed 7 bases at V and 4 bases at J, with 8 bases between. The CDR3 has 12 amino acids. CDR3 nucleotide sequence: TGCAGCGCCTCCCCGGGGGCCAACGTCCTGACTTTC. Its translation is CSASPGANVLTF.

This clonotype was seen more than once but under ten times. CDR3 region: CASRLRAQGVRQFF. The CDR3 DNA sequence: TGTGCCAGCAGACTAAGGGCACAGGGCGTTCGGCAGTTCTTC. This chain uses TRBV12-3 or TRBV12-4 with TRBJ2-1; D might be TRBD1 (6 bases). The CDR3 totals 14 residues. Trimming stripped 6 bases from V and 12 bases from J, with 21 bases between.